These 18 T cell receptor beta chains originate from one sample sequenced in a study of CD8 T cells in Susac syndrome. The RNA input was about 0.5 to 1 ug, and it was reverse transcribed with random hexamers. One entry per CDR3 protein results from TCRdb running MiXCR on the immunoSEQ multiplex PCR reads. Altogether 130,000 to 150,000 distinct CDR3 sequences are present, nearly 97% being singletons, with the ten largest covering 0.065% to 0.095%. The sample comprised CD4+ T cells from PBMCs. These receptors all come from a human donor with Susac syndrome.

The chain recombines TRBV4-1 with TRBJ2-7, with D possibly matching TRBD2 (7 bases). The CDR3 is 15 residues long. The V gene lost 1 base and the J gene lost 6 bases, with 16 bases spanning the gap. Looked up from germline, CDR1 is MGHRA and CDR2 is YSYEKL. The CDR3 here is CASSQVQGRGIEQYF. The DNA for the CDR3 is TGCGCCAGCAGCCAAGTCCAGGGGAGGGGCATCGAGCAGTACTTC.

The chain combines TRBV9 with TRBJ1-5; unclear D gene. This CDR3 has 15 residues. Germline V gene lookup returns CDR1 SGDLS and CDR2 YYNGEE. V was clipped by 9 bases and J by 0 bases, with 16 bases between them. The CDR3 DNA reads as TGTGCCACTACCTATAGTCGGAATAGCAATCAGCCCCAGCATTTT. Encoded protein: CATTYSRNSNQPQHF. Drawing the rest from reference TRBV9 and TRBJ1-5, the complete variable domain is DSGVTQTPKHLITATGQRVTLRCSPRSGDLSVYWYQQSLDQGLQFLIQYYNGEERAKGNILERFSAQQFPDLHSELNLSSLELGDSALYFCATTYSRNSNQPQHFGDGTRLSIL.

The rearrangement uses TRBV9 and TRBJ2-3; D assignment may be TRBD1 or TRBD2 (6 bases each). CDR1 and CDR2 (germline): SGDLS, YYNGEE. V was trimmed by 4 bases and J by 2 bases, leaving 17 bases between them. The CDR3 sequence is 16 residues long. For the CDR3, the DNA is TGTGCCAGCAGCCCGAGGGCGGGGACACACACAGATACGCAGTATTTT. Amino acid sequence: CASSPRAGTHTDTQYF.

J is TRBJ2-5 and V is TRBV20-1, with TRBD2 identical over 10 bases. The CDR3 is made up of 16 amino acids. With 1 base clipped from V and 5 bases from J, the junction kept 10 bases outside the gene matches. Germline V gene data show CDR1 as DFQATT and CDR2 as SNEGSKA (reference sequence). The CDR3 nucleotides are TGCAGTGCTAGAGGCCCAGCGGGAGGGCCCTCCGAGACCCAGTACTTC. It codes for CSARGPAGGPSETQYF.

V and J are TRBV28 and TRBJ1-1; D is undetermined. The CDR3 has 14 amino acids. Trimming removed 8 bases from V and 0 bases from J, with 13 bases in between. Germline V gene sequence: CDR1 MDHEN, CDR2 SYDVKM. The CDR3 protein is CASLEGRMNTEAFF. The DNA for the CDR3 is TGTGCCAGCCTGGAGGGCCGAATGAACACTGAAGCTTTCTTT.

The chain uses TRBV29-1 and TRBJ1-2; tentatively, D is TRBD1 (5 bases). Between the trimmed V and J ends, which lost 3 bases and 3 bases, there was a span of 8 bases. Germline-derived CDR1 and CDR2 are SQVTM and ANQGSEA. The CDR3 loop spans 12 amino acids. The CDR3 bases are TGCAGCGTTGATGCACAGGACTATGGCTACACCTTC. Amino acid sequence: CSVDAQDYGYTF. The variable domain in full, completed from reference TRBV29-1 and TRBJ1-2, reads SAVISQKPSRDICQRGTSLTIQCQVDSQVTMMFWYRQQPGQSLTLIATANQGSEATYESGFVIDKFPISRPNLTFSTLTVSNMSPEDSSIYLCSVDAQDYGYTFGSGTRLTVV.

CDR3 residues: CASSRNTGYEQYF. Written as DNA, the CDR3 is TGTGCCAGCAGTCGAAATACAGGGTACGAGCAGTACTTC. The rearrangement uses TRBV6-5 and TRBJ2-7; D possibly corresponds to TRBD1 (6 bases). This CDR3 is 13 amino acids long. Trimming pared 5 bases from V and 4 bases from J, leaving 12 bases between. Looked up from germline, CDR1 is MNHEY and CDR2 is SVGAGI.

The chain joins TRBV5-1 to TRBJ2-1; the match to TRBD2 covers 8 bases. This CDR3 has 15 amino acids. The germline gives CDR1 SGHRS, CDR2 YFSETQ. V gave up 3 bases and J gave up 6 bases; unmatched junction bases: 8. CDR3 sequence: CASSSDTGTSNEQFF. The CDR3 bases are TGCGCCAGCAGCTCTGATACCGGGACTAGCAATGAGCAGTTCTTC.

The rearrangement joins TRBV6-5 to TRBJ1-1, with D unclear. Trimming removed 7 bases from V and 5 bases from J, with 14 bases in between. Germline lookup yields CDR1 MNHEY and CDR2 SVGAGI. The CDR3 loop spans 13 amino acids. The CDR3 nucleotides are TGTGCCAGCACTCCCACGTGGGAGACTGAAGCTTTCTTT. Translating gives CASTPTWETEAFF.

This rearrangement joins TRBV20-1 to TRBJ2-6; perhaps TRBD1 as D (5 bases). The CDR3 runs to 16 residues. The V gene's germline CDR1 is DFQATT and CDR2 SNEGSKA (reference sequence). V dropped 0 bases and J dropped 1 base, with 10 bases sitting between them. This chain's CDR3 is CSAREGKGSGANVLTF. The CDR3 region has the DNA TGCAGTGCTAGAGAGGGGAAGGGGTCTGGGGCCAACGTCCTGACTTTC.

CDR3 loop: CASSQDAPGGTSWAGELFF. The CDR3, as DNA: TGCGCCAGCAGCCAAGATGCCCCAGGGGGAACATCGTGGGCCGGGGAGCTGTTTTTT. The rearrangement uses TRBV4-1 and TRBJ2-2; 7 bases align to TRBD1. V shed 0 bases and J 6 bases; nucleotides not matched to a gene: 16. The CDR3 has 19 residues. Germline values: CDR1 MGHRA, CDR2 YSYEKL.

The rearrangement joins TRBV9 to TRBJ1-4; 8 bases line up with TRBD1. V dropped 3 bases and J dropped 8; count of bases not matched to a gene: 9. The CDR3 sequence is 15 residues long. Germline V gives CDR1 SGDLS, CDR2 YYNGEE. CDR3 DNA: TGTGCCAGCAGCGCCGACGGGACAGGAATCGAAAAACTGTTTTTT. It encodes CASSADGTGIEKLFF.

The CDR3 is CASSSPSAGGPNEQFF. For the CDR3, the DNA is TGTGCCAGCAGTTCCCCCAGTGCGGGGGGGCCCAATGAGCAGTTCTTC. The V gene is TRBV12-3 or TRBV12-4, the J gene TRBJ2-1, with TRBD2 matching over 9 bases. CDR3 length: 16 residues. V trimming: 4 bases; J trimming: 6 bases; junction bases outside the gene matches: 10.

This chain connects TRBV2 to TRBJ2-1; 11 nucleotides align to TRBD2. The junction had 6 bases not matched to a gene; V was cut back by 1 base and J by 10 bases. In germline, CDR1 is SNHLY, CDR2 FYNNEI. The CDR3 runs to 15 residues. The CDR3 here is CASSEVGLAGREQFF. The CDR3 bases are TGTGCCAGCAGTGAAGTAGGACTAGCGGGTCGGGAGCAGTTCTTC.

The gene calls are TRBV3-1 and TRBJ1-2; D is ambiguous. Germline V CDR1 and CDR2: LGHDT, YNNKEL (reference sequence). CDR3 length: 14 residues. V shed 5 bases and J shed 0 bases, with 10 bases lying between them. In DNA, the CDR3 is TGTGCCAGCAGCAAGAAGGGCACTAACTATGGCTACACCTTC. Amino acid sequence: CASSKKGTNYGYTF.

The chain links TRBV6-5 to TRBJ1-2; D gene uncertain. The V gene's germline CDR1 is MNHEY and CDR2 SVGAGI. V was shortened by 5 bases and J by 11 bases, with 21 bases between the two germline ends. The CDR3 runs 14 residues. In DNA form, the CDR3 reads TGTGCCAGCAGTCACAGCCCTGGGAGCGGGGTATACACCTTC. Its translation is CASSHSPGSGVYTF.

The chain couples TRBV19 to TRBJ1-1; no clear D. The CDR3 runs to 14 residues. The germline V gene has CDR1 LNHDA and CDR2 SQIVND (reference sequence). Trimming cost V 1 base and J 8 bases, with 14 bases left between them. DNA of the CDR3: TGTGCCAGTAGTATAGTCGGCAAGGGTGAAGAAGCTTTCTTT. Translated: CASSIVGKGEEAFF.

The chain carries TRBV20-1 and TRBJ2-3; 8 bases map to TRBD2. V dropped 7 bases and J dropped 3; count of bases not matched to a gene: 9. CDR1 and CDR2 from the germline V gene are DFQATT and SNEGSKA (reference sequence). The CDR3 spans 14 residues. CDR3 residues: CSVVSGGGTDTQYF. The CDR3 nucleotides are TGCAGTGTCGTCAGCGGGGGTGGGACAGATACGCAGTATTTT.